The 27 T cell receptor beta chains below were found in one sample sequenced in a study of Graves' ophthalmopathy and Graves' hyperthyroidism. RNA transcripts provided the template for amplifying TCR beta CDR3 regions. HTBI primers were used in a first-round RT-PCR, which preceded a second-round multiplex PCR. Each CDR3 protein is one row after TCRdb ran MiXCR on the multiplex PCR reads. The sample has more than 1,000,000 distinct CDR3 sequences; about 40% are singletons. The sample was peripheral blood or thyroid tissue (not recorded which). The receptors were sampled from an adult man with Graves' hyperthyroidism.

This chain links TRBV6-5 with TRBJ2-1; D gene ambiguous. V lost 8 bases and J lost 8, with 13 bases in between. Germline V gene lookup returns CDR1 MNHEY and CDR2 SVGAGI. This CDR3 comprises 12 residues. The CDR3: CASGRRSDEQFF. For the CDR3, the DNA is TGTGCCAGCGGGCGTCGAAGCGATGAGCAGTTCTTC.

CDR3 coding DNA: TGTGCCAGCAGTTCGGCGGCCCTGGGGGGCCAAGAGACCCAGTACTTC. This gives the protein CASSSAALGGQETQYF. The V call is TRBV12-3 or TRBV12-4, the J call TRBJ2-5, with D maybe TRBD2 (6 bases). Deletions cut 4 bases from V and 1 base from J, with 16 bases between. The length of the CDR3 is 16 residues.

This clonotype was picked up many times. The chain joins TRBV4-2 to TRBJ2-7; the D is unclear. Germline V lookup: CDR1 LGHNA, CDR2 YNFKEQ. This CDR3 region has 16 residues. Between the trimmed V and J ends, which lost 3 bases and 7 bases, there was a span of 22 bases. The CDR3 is CASSQVTLTRNGEQYF. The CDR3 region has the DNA TGTGCCAGCAGCCAGGTGACACTAACCCGGAATGGTGAGCAGTACTTC.

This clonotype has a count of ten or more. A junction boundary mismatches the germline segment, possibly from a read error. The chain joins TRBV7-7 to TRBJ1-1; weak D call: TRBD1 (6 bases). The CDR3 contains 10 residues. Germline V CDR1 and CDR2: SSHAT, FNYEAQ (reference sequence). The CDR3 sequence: CASSPYRVDF. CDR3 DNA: TGTGCCAGCAGCCCTTACAGGGTAGACTTT.

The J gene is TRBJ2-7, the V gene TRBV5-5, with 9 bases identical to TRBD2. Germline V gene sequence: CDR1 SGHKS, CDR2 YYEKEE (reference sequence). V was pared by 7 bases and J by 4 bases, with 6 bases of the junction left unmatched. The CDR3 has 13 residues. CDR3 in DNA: TGTGCCAGCGTCCAAACTAGCGGGTACGAGCAGTACTTC. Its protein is CASVQTSGYEQYF.

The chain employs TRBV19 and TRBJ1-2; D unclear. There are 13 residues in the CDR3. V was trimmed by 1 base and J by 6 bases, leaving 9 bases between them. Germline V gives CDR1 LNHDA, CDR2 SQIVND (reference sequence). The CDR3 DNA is TGTGCCAGTAGTATAGCGGACGGCGATGGCTACACCTTC. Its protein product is CASSIADGDGYTF.

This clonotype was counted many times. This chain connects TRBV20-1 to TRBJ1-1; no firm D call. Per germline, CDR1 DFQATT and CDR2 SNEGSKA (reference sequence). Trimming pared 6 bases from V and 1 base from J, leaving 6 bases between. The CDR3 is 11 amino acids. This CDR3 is CSAQTNTEAFF. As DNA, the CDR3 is TGCAGTGCCCAGACGAACACTGAAGCTTTCTTT.

The chain's CDR3 is CASSLKSGGSGELFF. Here the CDR3 DNA reads TGTGCCAGCAGCTTAAAATCGGGTGGGAGCGGGGAGCTGTTTTTT. The chain uses TRBV7-2 and TRBJ2-2; TRBD2 might be the D (5 bases). This CDR3 spans 15 amino acids. Germline V gives CDR1 SGHTA, CDR2 FQGNSA. Trimming removed 2 bases from V and 7 bases from J, with 14 bases in between.

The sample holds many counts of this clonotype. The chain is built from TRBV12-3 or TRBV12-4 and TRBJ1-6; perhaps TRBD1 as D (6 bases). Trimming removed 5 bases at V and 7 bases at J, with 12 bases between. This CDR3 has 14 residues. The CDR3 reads CASSRQEGNSPLHF. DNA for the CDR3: TGTGCCAGCAGTAGACAGGAGGGAAATTCACCCCTCCACTTT.

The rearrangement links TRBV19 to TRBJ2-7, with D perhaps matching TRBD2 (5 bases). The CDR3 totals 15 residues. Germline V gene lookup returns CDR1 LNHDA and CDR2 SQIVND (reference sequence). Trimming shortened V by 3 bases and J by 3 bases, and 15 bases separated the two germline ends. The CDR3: CASSINPEGLYEQYF. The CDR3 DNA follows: TGTGCCAGTAGTATTAATCCCGAGGGCCTCTACGAGCAGTACTTC.

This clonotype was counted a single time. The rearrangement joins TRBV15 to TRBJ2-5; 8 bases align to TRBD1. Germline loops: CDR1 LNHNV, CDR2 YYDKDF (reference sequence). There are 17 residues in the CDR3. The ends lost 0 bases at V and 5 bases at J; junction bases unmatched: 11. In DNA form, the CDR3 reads TGTGCCACCAGCAGAGACCTCGGGCAGGGGGCAGGGGAGACCCAGTACTTC. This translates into CATSRDLGQGAGETQYF. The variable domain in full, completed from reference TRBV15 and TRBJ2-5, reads DAMVIQNPRYQVTQFGKPVTLSCSQTLNHNVMYWYQQKSSQAPKLLFHYYDKDFNNEADTPDNFQSRRPNTSFCFLDIRSPGLGDTAMYLCATSRDLGQGAGETQYFGPGTRLLVL.

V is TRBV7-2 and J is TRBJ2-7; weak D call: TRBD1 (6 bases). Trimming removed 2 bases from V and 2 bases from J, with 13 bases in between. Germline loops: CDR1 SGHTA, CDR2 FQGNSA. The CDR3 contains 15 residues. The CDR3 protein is CASSLRTERAYEQYF. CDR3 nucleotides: TGTGCCAGCAGCTTAAGGACAGAAAGGGCCTACGAGCAGTACTTC.

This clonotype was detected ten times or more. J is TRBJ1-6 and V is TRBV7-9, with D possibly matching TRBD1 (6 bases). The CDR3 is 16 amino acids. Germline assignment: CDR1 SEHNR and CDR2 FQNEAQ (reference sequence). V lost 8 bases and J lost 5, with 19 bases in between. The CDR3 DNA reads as TGTGCCAGCTCGCAAAGTGGGGGGGCGGATAATTCACCCCTCCACTTT. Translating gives CASSQSGGADNSPLHF.

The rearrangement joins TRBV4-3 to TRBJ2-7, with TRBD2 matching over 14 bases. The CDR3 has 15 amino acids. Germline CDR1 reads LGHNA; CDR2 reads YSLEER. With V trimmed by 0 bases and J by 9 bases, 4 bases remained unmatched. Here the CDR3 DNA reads TGCGCCAGCAGCCAAGACCCGGGACTAGCGGGGGCGCAGTACTTC. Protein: CASSQDPGLAGAQYF.

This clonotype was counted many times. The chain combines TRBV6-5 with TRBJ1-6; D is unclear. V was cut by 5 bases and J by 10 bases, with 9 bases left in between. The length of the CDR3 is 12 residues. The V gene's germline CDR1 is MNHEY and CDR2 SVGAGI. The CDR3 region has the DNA TGTGCCAGCAGTCAGGTTGGGTCACCCCTCCACTTT. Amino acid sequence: CASSQVGSPLHF.

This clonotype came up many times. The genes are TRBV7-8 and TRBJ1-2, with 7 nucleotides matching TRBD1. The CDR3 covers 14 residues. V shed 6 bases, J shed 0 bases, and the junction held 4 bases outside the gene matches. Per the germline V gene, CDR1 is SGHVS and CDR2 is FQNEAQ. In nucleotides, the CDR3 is TGTGCCAGCAGTGCACAGGGGACTAACTATGGCTACACCTTC. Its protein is CASSAQGTNYGYTF.

CDR3 residues: CASSSQREEETQYF. For the CDR3, the DNA is TGTGCCAGCAGTTCCCAGCGGGAGGAAGAGACCCAGTACTTC. The V and J genes are TRBV7-9 and TRBJ2-5, with 9 bases lining up with TRBD2. CDR1 is SEHNR and CDR2 is FQNEAQ in the germline V gene (reference sequence). Germline trimming cut 6 bases from V and 3 bases from J; bases unmatched to any gene: 5. The length of the CDR3 is 14 residues.

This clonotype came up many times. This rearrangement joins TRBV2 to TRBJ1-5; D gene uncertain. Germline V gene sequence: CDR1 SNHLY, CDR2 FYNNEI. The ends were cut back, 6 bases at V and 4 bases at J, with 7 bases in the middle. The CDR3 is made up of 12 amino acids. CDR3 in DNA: TGTGCCAGCAGGGACGCGAATCAGCCCCAGCATTTT. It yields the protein CASRDANQPQHF.

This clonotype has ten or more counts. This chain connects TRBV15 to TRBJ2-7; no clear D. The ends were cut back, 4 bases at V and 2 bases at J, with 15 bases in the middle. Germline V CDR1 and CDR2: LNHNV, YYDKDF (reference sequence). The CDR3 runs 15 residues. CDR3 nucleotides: TGTGCCACCAGCATGCCGGAGACTGGAACCTACGAGCAGTACTTC. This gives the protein CATSMPETGTYEQYF.

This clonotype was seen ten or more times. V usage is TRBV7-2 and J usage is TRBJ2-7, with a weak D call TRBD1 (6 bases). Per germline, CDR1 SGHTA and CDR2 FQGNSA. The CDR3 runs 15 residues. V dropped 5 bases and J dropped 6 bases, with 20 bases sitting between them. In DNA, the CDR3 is TGTGCCAGCAGCCGCACCGCAGGGGCGCAGAGCGAGCAGTACTTC. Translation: CASSRTAGAQSEQYF.

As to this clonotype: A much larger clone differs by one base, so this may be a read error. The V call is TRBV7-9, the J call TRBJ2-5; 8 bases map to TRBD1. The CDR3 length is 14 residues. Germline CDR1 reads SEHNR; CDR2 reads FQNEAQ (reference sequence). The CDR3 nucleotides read TGTGCCGGCAGCGGACAGGGACTGTTAGAGACCCAGTACTTC. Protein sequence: CAGSGQGLLETQYF.

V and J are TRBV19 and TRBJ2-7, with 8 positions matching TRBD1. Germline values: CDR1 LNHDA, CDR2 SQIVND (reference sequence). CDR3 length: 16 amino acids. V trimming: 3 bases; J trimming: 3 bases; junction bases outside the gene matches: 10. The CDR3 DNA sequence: TGTGCCAGTAGTATGACTGGGACAGGATTTTTCTACGAGCAGTACTTC. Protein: CASSMTGTGFFYEQYF.

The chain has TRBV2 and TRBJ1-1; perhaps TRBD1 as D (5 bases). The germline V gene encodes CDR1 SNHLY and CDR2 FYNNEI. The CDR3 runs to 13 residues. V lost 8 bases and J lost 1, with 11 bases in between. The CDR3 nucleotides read TGTGCCAGCCGACAGACAGAGAACACTGAAGCTTTCTTT. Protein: CASRQTENTEAFF.

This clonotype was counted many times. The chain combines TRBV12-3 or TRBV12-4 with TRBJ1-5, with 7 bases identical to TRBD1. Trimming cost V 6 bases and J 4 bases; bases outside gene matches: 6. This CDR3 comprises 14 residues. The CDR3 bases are TGTGCCAGCAGCATGACAGGGAGGAATCAGCCCCAGCATTTT. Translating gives CASSMTGRNQPQHF.

This CDR3 is CASSQLDGRAYGYTF. DNA for the CDR3: TGTGCCAGCAGCCAACTTGACGGGAGAGCTTATGGCTACACCTTC. The V call is TRBV3-1, the J call TRBJ1-2; D remains ambiguous. Trimming shortened V by 2 bases and J by 5 bases, and 15 bases separated the two germline ends. CDR3 length: 15 amino acids. CDR1 is LGHDT, CDR2 YNNKEL, per germline (reference sequence).

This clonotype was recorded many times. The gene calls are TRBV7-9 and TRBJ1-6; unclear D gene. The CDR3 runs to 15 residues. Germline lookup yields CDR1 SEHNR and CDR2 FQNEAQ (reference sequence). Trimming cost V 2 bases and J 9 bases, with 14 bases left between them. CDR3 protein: CASSLRAGSGSPLHF. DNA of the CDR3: TGTGCCAGCAGCTTAAGAGCGGGGAGCGGTTCACCCCTCCACTTT. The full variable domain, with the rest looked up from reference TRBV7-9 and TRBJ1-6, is DTGVSQNPRHKITKRGQNVTFRCDPISEHNRLYWYRQTLGQGPEFLTYFQNEAQLEKSRLLSDRFSAERPKGSFSTLEIQRTEQGDSAMYLCASSLRAGSGSPLHFGNGTRLTVT.

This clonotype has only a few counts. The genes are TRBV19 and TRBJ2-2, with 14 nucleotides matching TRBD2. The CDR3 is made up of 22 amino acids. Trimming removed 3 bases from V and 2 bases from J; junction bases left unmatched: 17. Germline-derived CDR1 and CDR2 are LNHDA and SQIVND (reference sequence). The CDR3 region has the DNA TGTGCCAGTAGTATCTTGGTCAGGCTGAGGACTAGCGGGAGGTTCAACACCGGGGAGCTGTTTTTT. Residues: CASSILVRLRTSGRFNTGELFF. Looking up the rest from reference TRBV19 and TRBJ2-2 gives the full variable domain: DGGITQSPKYLFRKEGQNVTLSCEQNLNHDAMYWYRQDPGQGLRLIYYSQIVNDFQKGDIAEGYSVSREKKESFPLTVTSAQKNPTAFYLCASSILVRLRTSGRFNTGELFFGEGSRLTVL.